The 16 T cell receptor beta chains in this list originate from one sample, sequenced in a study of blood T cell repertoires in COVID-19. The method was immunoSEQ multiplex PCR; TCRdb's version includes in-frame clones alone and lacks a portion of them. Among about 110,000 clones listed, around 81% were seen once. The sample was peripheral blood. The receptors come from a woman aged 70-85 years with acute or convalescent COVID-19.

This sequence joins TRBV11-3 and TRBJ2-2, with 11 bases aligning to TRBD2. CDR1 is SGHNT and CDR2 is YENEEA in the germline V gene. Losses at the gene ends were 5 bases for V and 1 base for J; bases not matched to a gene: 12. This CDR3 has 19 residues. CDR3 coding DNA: TGTGCCAGCAGCCCGAGTTGGGCTGGACTAGCGGGGAACACCGGGGAGCTGTTTTTT. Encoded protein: CASSPSWAGLAGNTGELFF.

The CDR3 sequence is CASSSHSHTQYF. In nucleotides, the CDR3 is TGTGCCAGCAGCTCACACAGTCATACGCAGTATTTT. The chain joins TRBV6-5 to TRBJ2-3; D unresolved. The CDR3 sequence is 12 residues long. V was shortened by 6 bases and J by 7 bases, with 11 bases between the two germline ends. Germline CDR1 is MNHEY and CDR2 is SVGAGI.

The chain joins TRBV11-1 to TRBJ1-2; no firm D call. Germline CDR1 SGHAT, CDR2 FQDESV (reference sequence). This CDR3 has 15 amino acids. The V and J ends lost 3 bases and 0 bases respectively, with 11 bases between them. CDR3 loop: CASSFSYSTNYGYTF. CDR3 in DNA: TGTGCCAGCAGCTTTTCGTACAGCACTAACTATGGCTACACCTTC.

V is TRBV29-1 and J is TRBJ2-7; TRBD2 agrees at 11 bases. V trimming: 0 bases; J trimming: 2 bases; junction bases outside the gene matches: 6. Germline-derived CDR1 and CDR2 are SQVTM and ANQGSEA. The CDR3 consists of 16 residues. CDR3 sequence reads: CSVEDLTSGSPYEQYF. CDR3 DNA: TGCAGCGTTGAAGATCTTACTAGCGGGAGTCCCTACGAGCAGTACTTC.

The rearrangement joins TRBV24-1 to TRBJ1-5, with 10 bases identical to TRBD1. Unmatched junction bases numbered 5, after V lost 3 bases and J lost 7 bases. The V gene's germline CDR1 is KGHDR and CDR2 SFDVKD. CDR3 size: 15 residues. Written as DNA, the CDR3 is TGTGCCACCAGTGATGGGGGACAGGGGAGCCAGCCCCAGCATTTT. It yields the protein CATSDGGQGSQPQHF.

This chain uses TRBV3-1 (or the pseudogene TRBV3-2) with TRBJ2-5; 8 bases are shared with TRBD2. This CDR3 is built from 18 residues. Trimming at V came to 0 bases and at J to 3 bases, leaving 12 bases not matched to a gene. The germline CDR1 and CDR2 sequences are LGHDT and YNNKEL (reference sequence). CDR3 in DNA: TGTGCCAGCAGCCAAGATCGAGCGGGAGTAGAATGGGAAGAGACCCAGTACTTC. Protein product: CASSQDRAGVEWEETQYF.

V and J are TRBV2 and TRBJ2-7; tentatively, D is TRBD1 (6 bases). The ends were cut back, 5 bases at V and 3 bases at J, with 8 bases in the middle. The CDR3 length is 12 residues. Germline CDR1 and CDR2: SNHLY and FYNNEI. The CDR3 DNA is TGTGCCAGCAGTCTACAGGGCTACGAGCAGTACTTC. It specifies CASSLQGYEQYF.

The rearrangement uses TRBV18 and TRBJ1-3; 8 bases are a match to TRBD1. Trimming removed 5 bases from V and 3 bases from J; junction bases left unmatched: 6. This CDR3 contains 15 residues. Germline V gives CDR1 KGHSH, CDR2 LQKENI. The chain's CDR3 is CASSTAGGYGNTIYF. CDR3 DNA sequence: TGTGCCAGCTCAACTGCAGGGGGCTATGGAAACACCATATATTTT.

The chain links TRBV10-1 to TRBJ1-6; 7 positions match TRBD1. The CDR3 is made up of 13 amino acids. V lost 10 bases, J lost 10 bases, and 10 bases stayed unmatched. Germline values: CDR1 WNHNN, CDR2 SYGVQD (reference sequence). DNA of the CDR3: TGCGCCATCCTTAACAGGGGAGGCTCACCCCTCCACTTT. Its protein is CAILNRGGSPLHF.

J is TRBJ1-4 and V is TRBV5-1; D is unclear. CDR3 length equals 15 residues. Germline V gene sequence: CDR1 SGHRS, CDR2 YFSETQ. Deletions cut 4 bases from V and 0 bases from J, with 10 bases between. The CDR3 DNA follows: TGCGCCAGCAGCCCTAAGACATCAACTAATGAAAAACTGTTTTTT. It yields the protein CASSPKTSTNEKLFF.

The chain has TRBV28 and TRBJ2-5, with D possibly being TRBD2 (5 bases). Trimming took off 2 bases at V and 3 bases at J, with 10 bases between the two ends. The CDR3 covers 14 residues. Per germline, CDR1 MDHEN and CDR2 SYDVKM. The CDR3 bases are TGTGCCAGCAGTTTACGAGGGAAGGAAGAGACCCAGTACTTC. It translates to CASSLRGKEETQYF.

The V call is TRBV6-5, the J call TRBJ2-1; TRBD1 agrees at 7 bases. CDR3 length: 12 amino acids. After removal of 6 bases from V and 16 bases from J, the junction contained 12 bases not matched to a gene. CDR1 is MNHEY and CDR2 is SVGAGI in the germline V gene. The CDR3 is CASRGQFDALFF. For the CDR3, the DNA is TGTGCCAGCAGGGGACAGTTTGACGCTCTCTTCTTC.

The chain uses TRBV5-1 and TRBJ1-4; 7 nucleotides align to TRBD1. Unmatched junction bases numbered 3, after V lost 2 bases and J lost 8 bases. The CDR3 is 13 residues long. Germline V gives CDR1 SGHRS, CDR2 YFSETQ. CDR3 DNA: TGCGCCAGCAGCTTCCCGGACAGGGAAAAACTGTTTTTT. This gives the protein CASSFPDREKLFF.

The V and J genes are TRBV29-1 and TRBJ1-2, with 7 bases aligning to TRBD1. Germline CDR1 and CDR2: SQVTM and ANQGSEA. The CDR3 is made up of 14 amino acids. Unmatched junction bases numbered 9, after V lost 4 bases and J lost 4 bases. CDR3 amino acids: CSVAPLQGTYGYTF. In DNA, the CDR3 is TGCAGCGTTGCGCCTCTACAGGGGACCTATGGCTACACCTTC. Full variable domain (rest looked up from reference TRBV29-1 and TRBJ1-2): SAVISQKPSRDICQRGTSLTIQCQVDSQVTMMFWYRQQPGQSLTLIATANQGSEATYESGFVIDKFPISRPNLTFSTLTVSNMSPEDSSIYLCSVAPLQGTYGYTFGSGTRLTVV.

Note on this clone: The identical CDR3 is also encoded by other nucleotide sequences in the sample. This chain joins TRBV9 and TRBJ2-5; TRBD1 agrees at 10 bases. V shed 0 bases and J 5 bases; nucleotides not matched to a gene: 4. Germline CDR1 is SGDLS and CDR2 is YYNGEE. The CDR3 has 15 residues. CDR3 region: CASSVGQGARETQYF. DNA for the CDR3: TGTGCCAGCAGCGTAGGACAGGGGGCCAGGGAGACCCAGTACTTC.

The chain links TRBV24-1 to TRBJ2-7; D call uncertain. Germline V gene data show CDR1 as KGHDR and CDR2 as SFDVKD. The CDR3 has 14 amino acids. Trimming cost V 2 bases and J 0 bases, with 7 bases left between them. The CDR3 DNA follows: TGTGCCACCAGTGATTCGTGGAGCTCCTACGAGCAGTACTTC. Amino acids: CATSDSWSSYEQYF.